The rows below give T cell receptor beta chains drawn from one sample of a study of blood T cell repertoires in COVID-19. Only in-frame clones appear in the TCRdb table, and some are missing; sequencing was by immunoSEQ multiplex PCR. This sample has 250,000 to 350,000 clones, with around nine tenths found just once. The sequenced material came from peripheral blood. Every receptor here comes from a woman in her thirties or forties who had recovered from COVID-19. Both conserved end residues are part of each CDR3. A D gene is named only where the DNA matches it firmly. Expanded clones are given a class, and other clones once, few, many or no size at all.

cdr3_aa	cdr3_nt	v_call	j_call	clone_size	d_call
CASSRGQNRGEQYF	TGTGCCAGCAGCCGAGGACAAAACCGGGGGGAGCAGTACTTC	TRBV7-8	TRBJ2-7	-	-
CASRRIGPYYEQYF	TGTGCCAGCAGGAGGATCGGCCCCTACTACGAGCAGTACTTC	TRBV27	TRBJ2-7	few	-
CASSYLIRDSYEQYF	TGTGCCAGCAGCTACCTAATACGGGACAGCTACGAGCAGTACTTC	TRBV11-2	TRBJ2-7	-	TRBD1
CASSFEDGRDNEQFF	TGTGCCAGCAGCTTTGAAGACGGGAGGGACAATGAGCAGTTCTTC	TRBV3-1/TRBV3-2	TRBJ2-1	-	TRBD2
CASSFGSGPSNQPQHF	TGTGCCAGCAGCTTCGGGAGTGGGCCGAGCAATCAGCCCCAGCATTTT	TRBV7-9	TRBJ1-5	-	-
CASSLAGLAMAYEQYF	TGTGCCAGCAGCTTGGCCGGACTAGCCATGGCCTACGAGCAGTACTTC	TRBV5-6	TRBJ2-7	-	TRBD2
CASSQPSLSYEQYF	TGCGCCAGCAGCCAACCGTCATTGAGCTACGAGCAGTACTTC	TRBV4-1	TRBJ2-7	-	-
CASSRNRLAGVVDTQYF	TGTGCCAGCAGCCGAAACCGACTAGCGGGAGTGGTAGATACGCAGTATTTT	TRBV3-1/TRBV3-2	TRBJ2-3	-	TRBD2
CASSVIGGLGNEQFF	TGTGCCAGCAGCGTTATCGGGGGTTTGGGAAATGAGCAGTTCTTC	TRBV11-3	TRBJ2-1	-	-
CASSLIGGQGFNQPQHF	TGTGCCAGCAGTTTAATCGGTGGGCAGGGATTCAATCAGCCCCAGCATTTT	TRBV28	TRBJ1-5	-	-
CSVISNGLNEQFF	TGCAGCGTTATCTCTAATGGACTAAATGAGCAGTTCTTC	TRBV29-1	TRBJ2-1	-	-
CASRTGDPLSYEQYF	TGTGCCAGCAGGACAGGGGACCCCCTCTCCTACGAGCAGTACTTC	TRBV25-1	TRBJ2-7	once	TRBD1
CATSDSLGYEQYF	TGTGCCACCAGTGATAGTCTCGGCTACGAGCAGTACTTC	TRBV24-1	TRBJ2-7	-	-
CASLSLGATEAFF	TGTGCCAGCCTATCCTTGGGGGCCACTGAAGCTTTCTTT	TRBV7-9	TRBJ1-1	-	-
CASSISPRLDEQFF	TGTGCCAGTAGTATATCTCCCCGGTTGGATGAGCAGTTCTTC	TRBV19	TRBJ2-1	-	-
CASSAGRGTIETQYF	TGTGCCAGCAGTGCCGGGCGCGGGACCATAGAGACCCAGTACTTC	TRBV27	TRBJ2-5	-	-
CASTEHYYEQYF	TGTGCCAGCACCGAGCATTACTACGAGCAGTACTTC	TRBV6-5	TRBJ2-7	once	-
CASSLSSGRVYNEQFF	TGTGCCAGCAGTTTATCCAGCGGGAGAGTTTACAATGAGCAGTTCTTC	TRBV27	TRBJ2-1	-	TRBD2
CASSSPSTDEQFF	TGTGCCAGCAGTTCTCCTAGCACCGATGAGCAGTTCTTC	TRBV12-3/TRBV12-4	TRBJ2-1	-	-
CASSQESWTSGSSYEQYF	TGTGCCAGCAGCCAAGAATCTTGGACTAGCGGGAGTTCCTACGAGCAGTACTTC	TRBV3-1/TRBV3-2	TRBJ2-7	-	TRBD2
CASSLGLGAGNTIYF	TGTGCCAGCAGTTTAGGTTTAGGGGCTGGAAACACCATATATTTT	TRBV28	TRBJ1-3	-	-
CATSALQGPTDTQYF	TGTGCCACCAGTGCCCTACAGGGGCCCACAGATACGCAGTATTTT	TRBV24-1	TRBJ2-3	-	TRBD1
CASTQGLFPGSYNEQFF	TGTGCCAGTACCCAAGGACTTTTCCCCGGCTCCTACAATGAGCAGTTCTTC	TRBV19	TRBJ2-1	-	-
CASSPGGGRTNTEAFF	TGTGCCAGCAGCCCCGGGGGGGGGCGGACGAACACTGAAGCTTTCTTT	TRBV27	TRBJ1-1	-	-
CASSSRAFSETQYF	TGTGCCAGCAGTTCGAGGGCGTTCTCGGAGACCCAGTACTTC	TRBV28	TRBJ2-5	-	-
CASSLGLTSNEQFF	TGTGCCAGCAGTTTGGGACTCACCAGTAATGAGCAGTTCTTC	TRBV28	TRBJ2-1	-	-